The TCR beta chain under discussion was sequenced for a study of T cells in Graves' hyperthyroidism and ophthalmopathy. This clonotype has just a few counts. Authors of the study amplified TCR beta CDR3 regions from RNA transcripts. The HTBI primer set served for first-round RT-PCR of the TCR CDR3. Each CDR3 protein gets one entry after TCRdb re-called the multiplex PCR reads with MiXCR. The data hold about 530,000 distinct CDR3 sequences, with roughly 18% observed a single time. Looked up from germline, CDR1 is SQVTM and CDR2 is ANQGSEA. The CDR3 extends over 15 amino acids. V lost 6 bases and J lost 0, with 16 bases in between.

The receptor was isolated from a woman aged 18-29 years with Graves' ophthalmopathy. This chain connects TRBV29-1 to TRBJ2-3; possibly TRBD1 or TRBD2 for D (5 bases each). Sequencing was carried out using blood. The CDR3 spells CSVSGTSTSTDTQYF. The CDR3 DNA reads TGCAGCGTGTCCGGGACGTCGACTAGCACAGATACGCAGTATTTT.